Included here is one TCR beta chain sequence, with context. Its antigen is currently unknown. The CDR3 contains 13 residues. Germline values: CDR1 LNHDA, CDR2 SQIVND (reference sequence). V dropped 3 bases and J dropped 5 bases, with 10 bases sitting between them. The record originates from a study of metastatic and nonmetastatic thyroid tumors. Study overall: Samples came from malignant and benign thyroid patients, and repertoires were compared across blood and tumor or nodule tissue. Study results and caveats: Versus benign nodules, malignant thyroid tumors reportedly had significantly higher TCR beta diversity, in blood and tumor.

MiXCR reprocessed the PCR reads for TCRdb. This table has about 34,000 clones, less than 40% appearing once. All patients reached thyroid surgery having received no treatment beforehand. Sequenced sample: tumor tissue. V and J are TRBV19 and TRBJ1-2; D gene ambiguous. The sequence was collected from a female donor with papillary thyroid cancer or a benign thyroid nodule (not recorded which). Some clones in this sample may be carry-over from other donors' samples. The CDR3 region has the DNA TGTGCCAGTAGTATGGAACATCTTTATGGCTACACCTTC. It encodes CASSMEHLYGYTF.